This T cell receptor beta chain came from a study of cytomegalovirus exposure and HLA in healthy donors. It was with 60 Vbeta and 13 Jbeta primers that the PCR ran. Here immunoSEQ multiplex PCR was the method, and the copy in TCRdb shows in-frame clones only, minus some. Its table lists about 140,000 clones. Germline assignment: CDR1 SEHNR and CDR2 FQNEAQ (reference sequence). The germline V and J ends were trimmed by 4 bases and 4 bases, with 8 bases remaining between them. This CDR3 region has 13 residues. Regarding the study as a whole: Earlier findings revealed that most TCR beta V segments proved productive either about 87% or about 30% of the time. In a later analysis, a genetic analysis reported fewer productive-TCR N-insertions in an Asian-associated ancestry cluster than the cohort average.

Remarks on this clone: Antigen: not known.

This clonotype originated in a woman between 18 and 29 years old in good health and CMV-seronegative. Sequencing input: PBMCs. V gene TRBV7-9 combines with J gene TRBJ1-5, with no clear D. CDR3 in amino acids: CASSYGGNQPQHF. CDR3 sequence (DNA): TGTGCCAGCAGCTATGGAGGAAATCAGCCCCAGCATTTT.